This TCR beta chain was identified in a study of blood T cell repertoires in COVID-19. In the study's own analysis: Using reference gene primer amplification, nucleated cell counts were estimated. The assay was immunoSEQ multiplex PCR, and TCRdb's table has in-frame clones only and misses some. V and J calls and clone size are as listed in that table; D and trimming were resolved from the DNA. The sample shows under 350,000 clones, around nine tenths of them seen only once. Those who participated ranged in age from roughly 18 to 95 years and resided in approximately 26 US areas. Cohort 3 donors were reported recovered after two negative PCRs, clearance, or symptom resolution. This CDR3 comprises 15 residues. V lost 2 bases to trimming and J lost 6 bases, with 13 bases between them. The germline V gene has CDR1 SEHNR and CDR2 FQNEAQ (reference sequence).

The TCR comes from a woman between 18 and 30 years old who had recovered from COVID-19. What was sequenced was PBMCs or T cells enriched from blood (not recorded which). V is TRBV7-9 and J is TRBJ2-2, with TRBD1 as a possible D gene (5 bases). This CDR3 is CASSLKQAQSGELFF. CDR3 DNA sequence: TGTGCCAGCAGCTTAAAACAGGCCCAATCCGGGGAGCTGTTTTTT.